The source of this T cell receptor beta chain is a study of blood T cells in healthy people across ages. Notes on the study in general: Per million T cells, TCR beta diversity dropped roughly linearly as age increased.

This clonotype was recorded a few times. Its antigen is unknown. A second about 7 to 11 cycle PCR used barcoded and J-beta primers. Each CDR3 protein gets one entry after TCRdb re-called the 5' RACE reads with MiXCR. This sample yields about 720,000 distinct CDR3 sequences, of which 22% are seen a single time; around 21% belongs to the top ten. The CDR3 runs 13 residues. Germline V lookup: CDR1 SQVTM, CDR2 ANQGSEA. The germline V and J ends were trimmed by 4 bases and 3 bases, with 10 bases remaining between them. V gene TRBV29-1 combines with J gene TRBJ1-5, with TRBD1 as a possible D gene (6 bases). Sequences were obtained from blood. The receptor comes from a man in his 70s in good health. CDR3 coding DNA: TGCAGCGTTGGAAACAGGGCCAATCAGCCCCAGCATTTT. Its translation: CSVGNRANQPQHF.